The rows below give T cell receptor beta chains drawn from one sample of a study of T cell responses to AZD1222 COVID-19 vaccine. Produced via immunoSEQ multiplex PCR; TCRdb's table is partial and in-frame only. The sample consists of fewer than 120,000 clones, approximately 94% of them appearing once. Sequencing used peripheral blood, obtained 28 days after the second AZD1222 dose. The receptors were gathered from an adult who received the AZD1222 COVID-19 vaccine. The CDR3 runs from the conserved cysteine through the conserved F or W. D genes are given only for firm matches. Clone size appears in some rows only: once, few, many, or a class for an expanded clone.

j_gene: TRBJ1-5; d_gene: .; abundance: .; v_gene: TRBV2; CDR3aa: CASSAGAVRDQPQHF; CDR3nt: TGTGCCAGCAGTGCAGGGGCAGTTAGGGATCAGCCCCAGCATTTT
j_gene: TRBJ2-2; d_gene: .; abundance: .; v_gene: TRBV19; CDR3aa: CASSRRRLSQNTGELFF; CDR3nt: TGTGCCAGTAGTAGGCGCCGACTCTCCCAGAACACCGGGGAGCTGTTTTTT
j_gene: TRBJ2-7; d_gene: .; abundance: .; v_gene: TRBV11-2; CDR3aa: CASSLGPGPPLQGQYF; CDR3nt: TGTGCCAGCAGCTTAGGGCCCGGACCACCTCTACAGGGGCAGTACTTC
j_gene: TRBJ1-5; d_gene: .; abundance: .; v_gene: TRBV28; CDR3aa: CASERDSNQPQHF; CDR3nt: TGTGCCAGCGAGAGGGATAGCAATCAGCCCCAGCATTTT
j_gene: TRBJ2-1; d_gene: .; abundance: .; v_gene: TRBV4-2; CDR3aa: CASSRGGGANEQFF; CDR3nt: TGTGCCAGCAGCCGGGGAGGGGGGGCGAATGAGCAGTTCTTC
j_gene: TRBJ1-1; d_gene: .; abundance: .; v_gene: TRBV19; CDR3aa: CASSIGSGNTEAFF; CDR3nt: TGTGCCAGTAGTATAGGCTCAGGCAACACTGAAGCTTTCTTT
j_gene: TRBJ1-1; d_gene: TRBD1; abundance: .; v_gene: TRBV18; CDR3aa: CASSPATGQGISGTEAFF; CDR3nt: TGTGCCAGCTCACCAGCTACCGGACAGGGGATATCGGGCACTGAAGCTTTCTTT
j_gene: TRBJ1-3; d_gene: .; abundance: .; v_gene: TRBV7-9; CDR3aa: CASSLQVSGNTIYF; CDR3nt: TGTGCCAGCAGCTTACAAGTCTCTGGAAACACCATATATTTT
j_gene: TRBJ2-7; d_gene: .; abundance: .; v_gene: TRBV12-5; CDR3aa: CASGLVPRWGGGPGGGQYEQYF; CDR3nt: TGTGCTAGTGGTTTGGTACCCCGGTGGGGGGGCGGCCCCGGGGGCGGCCAGTACGAGCAGTACTTC
j_gene: TRBJ1-6; d_gene: TRBD1; abundance: .; v_gene: TRBV7-9; CDR3aa: CASSERTGLSLKNSPLHF; CDR3nt: TGTGCCAGCAGCGAAAGGACAGGATTAAGTCTCAAGAATTCACCCCTCCACTTT
j_gene: TRBJ2-3; d_gene: TRBD2; abundance: .; v_gene: TRBV5-1; CDR3aa: CASSSGLASTDTQYF; CDR3nt: TGCGCCAGCAGCTCCGGACTAGCGAGCACAGATACGCAGTATTTT
j_gene: TRBJ2-1; d_gene: TRBD2; abundance: .; v_gene: TRBV7-2; CDR3aa: CASSLNLAGRWDEQFF; CDR3nt: TGTGCCAGCAGTCTTAATCTAGCGGGGCGGTGGGATGAGCAGTTCTTC
j_gene: TRBJ2-7; d_gene: TRBD1; abundance: few; v_gene: TRBV27; CDR3aa: CASSGKTGDYEQYF; CDR3nt: TGTGCCAGCAGTGGAAAGACAGGGGACTACGAGCAGTACTTC
j_gene: TRBJ1-1; d_gene: .; abundance: .; v_gene: TRBV5-1; CDR3aa: CASSPDLYTEAFF; CDR3nt: TGCGCCAGCAGCCCCGATCTTTACACTGAAGCTTTCTTT
j_gene: TRBJ2-7; d_gene: TRBD2; abundance: .; v_gene: TRBV14; CDR3aa: CASSQSGLAGVWSYEQYF; CDR3nt: TGTGCCAGCAGCCAAAGCGGCCTAGCGGGAGTCTGGTCCTACGAGCAGTACTTC
j_gene: TRBJ1-5; d_gene: .; abundance: .; v_gene: TRBV4-1; CDR3aa: CASSRIPVGQPQHF; CDR3nt: TGCGCCAGCAGCAGGATTCCCGTCGGTCAGCCCCAGCATTTT
j_gene: TRBJ1-3; d_gene: .; abundance: .; v_gene: TRBV5-1; CDR3aa: CASSPAISGNTIYF; CDR3nt: TGCGCCAGCAGCCCTGCCATCTCTGGAAACACCATATATTTT
j_gene: TRBJ2-5; d_gene: .; abundance: .; v_gene: TRBV10-3; CDR3aa: CAIRSGAGQETQYF; CDR3nt: TGTGCCATCAGGAGCGGAGCCGGCCAAGAGACCCAGTACTTC
j_gene: TRBJ2-1; d_gene: TRBD1; abundance: .; v_gene: TRBV7-9; CDR3aa: CATWVLDRDYNEQFF; CDR3nt: TGTGCCACCTGGGTCTTGGACAGGGACTACAATGAGCAGTTCTTC
j_gene: TRBJ2-3; d_gene: TRBD1; abundance: .; v_gene: TRBV19; CDR3aa: CASSIPTDRGLGTDTQYF; CDR3nt: TGTGCCAGTAGTATTCCGACGGACAGGGGGCTAGGCACAGATACGCAGTATTTT
j_gene: TRBJ2-5; d_gene: .; abundance: .; v_gene: TRBV25-1; CDR3aa: CASSRDGNQETQYF; CDR3nt: TGTGCCAGCAGTCGGGACGGGAACCAAGAGACCCAGTACTTC
j_gene: TRBJ1-2; d_gene: TRBD1; abundance: .; v_gene: TRBV19; CDR3aa: CASSIMDRVVGYTF; CDR3nt: TGTGCCAGTAGTATAATGGACAGGGTGGTCGGCTACACCTTC
j_gene: TRBJ1-2; d_gene: .; abundance: .; v_gene: TRBV27; CDR3aa: CASRAAPEGYTF; CDR3nt: TGTGCCAGCAGGGCAGCCCCCGAAGGCTACACCTTC
j_gene: TRBJ1-4; d_gene: TRBD1; abundance: .; v_gene: TRBV6-5; CDR3aa: CASRVQGATNEKLFF; CDR3nt: TGTGCCAGCAGAGTACAGGGGGCGACTAATGAAAAACTGTTTTTT
j_gene: TRBJ2-1; d_gene: .; abundance: .; v_gene: TRBV10-1; CDR3aa: CASGWSDGEQFF; CDR3nt: TGCGCCAGCGGGTGGTCTGACGGAGAGCAGTTCTTC
j_gene: TRBJ2-5; d_gene: TRBD1; abundance: .; v_gene: TRBV7-8; CDR3aa: CASSLARDRQETQYF; CDR3nt: TGTGCCAGCAGCTTAGCTCGGGACAGACAAGAGACCCAGTACTTC
j_gene: TRBJ2-2; d_gene: TRBD2; abundance: few; v_gene: TRBV7-8; CDR3aa: CASSSGGASTGELFF; CDR3nt: TGTGCCAGCAGCTCCGGGGGGGCCAGCACCGGGGAGCTGTTTTTT
j_gene: TRBJ1-1; d_gene: .; abundance: .; v_gene: TRBV7-9; CDR3aa: CASSLARHLKEAFF; CDR3nt: TGTGCCAGCAGCTTAGCGAGACACCTTAAAGAAGCTTTCTTT
j_gene: TRBJ1-1; d_gene: .; abundance: .; v_gene: TRBV2; CDR3aa: CASNRDKNTEAFF; CDR3nt: TGTGCCTCCAACAGGGACAAGAACACTGAAGCTTTCTTT
j_gene: TRBJ2-7; d_gene: TRBD2; abundance: once; v_gene: TRBV9; CDR3aa: CASSVRSLAGGPEQYF; CDR3nt: TGTGCCAGCAGCGTTCGATCTCTAGCGGGAGGACCCGAGCAGTACTTC
j_gene: TRBJ1-2; d_gene: .; abundance: .; v_gene: TRBV10-2; CDR3aa: CASSVPAGNNYGYTF; CDR3nt: TGCGCCAGCAGTGTCCCCGCGGGGAACAACTATGGCTACACCTTC
j_gene: TRBJ2-1; d_gene: .; abundance: .; v_gene: TRBV14; CDR3aa: CASSQARWASATNEQFF; CDR3nt: TGTGCCAGCAGCCAAGCGCGTTGGGCTAGCGCGACAAATGAGCAGTTCTTC
j_gene: TRBJ2-7; d_gene: .; abundance: .; v_gene: TRBV7-9; CDR3aa: CATESSYEQYF; CDR3nt: TGTGCCACCGAGAGCTCCTACGAGCAGTACTTC
j_gene: TRBJ2-7; d_gene: TRBD1; abundance: .; v_gene: TRBV3-1/TRBV3-2; CDR3aa: CASNLRDSPAYEQYF; CDR3nt: TGTGCCAGCAACCTCCGGGACAGCCCTGCCTACGAGCAGTACTTC
j_gene: TRBJ1-2; d_gene: .; abundance: .; v_gene: TRBV12-5; CDR3aa: CASGPPTGTYGYTF; CDR3nt: TGTGCTAGTGGGCCCCCCACAGGAACCTATGGCTACACCTTC
j_gene: TRBJ1-5; d_gene: .; abundance: .; v_gene: TRBV7-9; CDR3aa: CASSFGGGRRSNQPQHF; CDR3nt: TGTGCCAGCAGCTTTGGTGGGGGACGAAGGAGCAATCAGCCCCAGCATTTT
j_gene: TRBJ1-3; d_gene: TRBD1; abundance: .; v_gene: TRBV10-2; CDR3aa: CASSTGSGNTIYF; CDR3nt: TGCGCCAGCTCGACAGGGTCCGGAAACACCATATATTTT
j_gene: TRBJ1-2; d_gene: TRBD1; abundance: .; v_gene: TRBV19; CDR3aa: CASSRQGREWRYGYTF; CDR3nt: TGTGCCAGTAGTAGACAGGGGCGAGAGTGGCGCTATGGCTACACCTTC
j_gene: TRBJ1-1; d_gene: .; abundance: once; v_gene: TRBV14; CDR3aa: CASSQFSTVTEAFF; CDR3nt: TGTGCCAGCAGCCAATTTTCTACAGTGACTGAAGCTTTCTTT
j_gene: TRBJ1-6; d_gene: .; abundance: .; v_gene: TRBV1; CDR3aa: CTSSQGAGRNSPLHF; CDR3nt: TGCACCAGCAGCCAAGGAGCGGGACGGAATTCACCCCTCCACTTT
j_gene: TRBJ2-4; d_gene: .; abundance: .; v_gene: TRBV19; CDR3aa: CASTQPGRSGNIQYF; CDR3nt: TGTGCCAGTACCCAACCGGGGCGGAGCGGAAACATTCAGTACTTC
j_gene: TRBJ2-1; d_gene: .; abundance: .; v_gene: TRBV12-5; CDR3aa: CASGLGLGGTYNEQFF; CDR3nt: TGTGCTAGTGGTTTGGGACTCGGGGGAACCTACAATGAGCAGTTCTTC
j_gene: TRBJ1-1; d_gene: .; abundance: .; v_gene: TRBV27; CDR3aa: CASRAIGQSNTEAFF; CDR3nt: TGTGCCAGCAGGGCAATAGGACAGAGTAACACTGAAGCTTTCTTT